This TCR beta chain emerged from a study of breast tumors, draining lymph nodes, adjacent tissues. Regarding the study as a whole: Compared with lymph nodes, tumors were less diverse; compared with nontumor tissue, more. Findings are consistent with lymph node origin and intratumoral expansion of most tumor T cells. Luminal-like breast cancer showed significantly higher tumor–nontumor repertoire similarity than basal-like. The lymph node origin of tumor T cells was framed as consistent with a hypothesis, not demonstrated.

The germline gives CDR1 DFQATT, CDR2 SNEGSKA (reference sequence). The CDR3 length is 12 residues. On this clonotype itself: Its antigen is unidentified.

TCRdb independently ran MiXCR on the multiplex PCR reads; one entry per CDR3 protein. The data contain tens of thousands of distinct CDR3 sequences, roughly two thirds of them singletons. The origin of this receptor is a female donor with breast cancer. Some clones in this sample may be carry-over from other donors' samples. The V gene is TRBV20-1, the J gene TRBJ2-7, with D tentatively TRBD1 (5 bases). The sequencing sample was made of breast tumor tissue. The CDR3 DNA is TGCAGCGTTGGGGCCTCAGGCCACGAGCAGTACTTC. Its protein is CSVGASGHEQYF.